This T cell receptor (beta chain) emerged from a study of cytomegalovirus exposure and HLA in healthy donors (dated by TCRdb to the late 2010s). In the study overall: An earlier analysis of several hundred of the donors reported roughly 300 Gb of sequence data and 117 million unique TCR beta sequences obtained from some 170 million T cells. An early release that covered 500 to 800 HLA-typed donors contained 250 to 350 gigabases of sequencing data and roughly 84 million unique TCR sequences. Of the 300 to 500 genotyped donors, 65% to 90% were placed in the genetic ancestry cluster associated with self-reported Caucasian donors. The study was designed to test whether signatures of past pathogen exposure could be identified by cataloging public T cell receptors. The study used immunosequencing to profile the T cell repertoires of around 600 subjects and linked those repertoires to cytomegalovirus serostatus. A separate validation cohort of roughly 130 different subjects was used in addition to the roughly 670-subject first cohort. The study combined high-throughput TCR immunosequencing, statistical association of individual TCRs with disease status, and machine learning to predict cytomegalovirus infection status. A later analysis re-analyzed previously published TCR beta repertoires from hundreds of donors and added high-resolution HLA genotyping to study TCR occurrence patterns. Rather than using new phenotypic data, the later analysis identified candidate immune exposures from TCR beta sequences and from how often those sequences occurred across donors. An earlier analysis of roughly 580 of the donors used high-throughput TCR beta sequencing to judge whether each TCR beta V gene segment behaved as functional or pseudogenic. Donor age, sex, ethnicity and CMV serostatus were compiled together with the repertoire data. A later genetic analysis took genome-wide SNP genotypes for about 65% of the 666 donors and used that subset as a discovery cohort. Every repertoire in the discovery cohort had been generated on one and the same sequencing platform. HLA typing covered class I and class II loci at four-digit resolution. The number of typed donors differed by locus: 629-630 for A, B, C, DRB1 and DQB1; roughly 510 for DQA1; around 610 for DPA1; and some 430 for DPB1. Roughly 5 DR-DQ haplotypes were handled as single units for association and clustering, since linkage in the cohort was strong. On average, roughly 240,000 unique TCR beta nucleotide sequences were sequenced per donor among 398 genotyped donors of the cohort, with roughly 18% of those sequences being non-productive. The paper as a whole reports these results and caveats: An association between a missense DCLRE1C variant and V-gene and J-gene trimming of TCR beta chains was found in a later genetic analysis and replicated in an independent cohort. Presence/absence analyses assumed roughly uniform sequencing depth across donors, an assumption that may not hold. According to the authors, the approach could potentially be generalized to other disease states and immunological phenotypes. A further reported finding was that TCR beta sequences accurately predicted the HLA-A and HLA-B alleles for most subjects in the first cohort. An earlier analysis of approximately 500 of the donors showed that most TCR beta V segments appeared in productive rearrangements either about 87% or about 30% of the time, which broadly matched IMGT annotations. A cluster of highly shared sequence variants was judged likely to be a technical artifact of the sequencing pipeline. According to a later analysis, parvovirus B19, influenza, CMV and Epstein-Barr virus appeared linked to several top co-occurrence clusters. In a later analysis, HLA-associated TCR beta chains showed more clonal expansion and lower generation probabilities than non-associated chains that were equally common. A few of the identified cytomegalovirus-associated TCR beta chains were confirmed in vitro to be specific for cytomegalovirus antigens. In both the original and validation cohorts, the classifier was reported to diagnose cytomegalovirus status with high specificity and sensitivity. When HLA alleles, especially DR and DQ, strongly co-occurred, attributing TCR associations to individual alleles was difficult. A later analysis found that TCR association rates varied across HLA loci, with DRB1 alleles showing the most associated TCRs and HLA-C alleles the fewest. According to a later analysis, most CMV-associated TCR beta chains appeared to be HLA-restricted, and the HLA associations seemed to be driven largely by CMV exposure. Because HLA typing was missing for some donors at each locus, association tests included only the typed subset. Only TCR beta chains were sequenced in this cohort, and the absence of alpha or paired-chain data limited detectable features. Across donors, most TCR sequences were observed very rarely, whereas some public TCRs were present in many individuals. The study gave a list of about 170 TCR beta chains associated with cytomegalovirus. According to a later genetic analysis, donors in an Asian-associated ancestry cluster had fewer N-insertions in productive TCRs than the approximately 700-donor mean. At a false discovery rate of 0.05, a later analysis linked around 15,000 TCR beta sequences to specific HLA alleles. Correlated functional status among segregating V segments might be attributable to linkage disequilibrium, but an unknown experimental factor could not be ruled out. Because the 87-base-pair reads could not distinguish some IMGT-functional V segments, including TRBV6-2 and TRBV6-3, those segments were excluded. Because counts were too low, fewer than 20 rarely observed V segments, including chromosome 9 orphons, were excluded from the earlier analysis of fewer than 650 of the donors. Immune exposure information for the cohort was limited to CMV serostatus.

Library prep was done by the immunoSEQ multiplex PCR assay. A mixture of 60 forward primers for TCR Vbeta segments and 13 reverse primers for TCR Jbeta segments was used in the multiplex PCR. A multiplex PCR assay on genomic DNA amplified the CDR3 region of rearranged TCR beta genes. The amplified TCR beta libraries were sequenced on the Illumina HiSeq System as 87-base-pair reads. Concerning the study's data processing: A later analysis counted 75 million to 100 million unique TCR beta chains across the 666 repertoires, and 9 million to 14 million of these chains were shared by at least two donors. A nearest-neighbor algorithm error-corrected the raw reads and collapsed the reads into unique sequences, merging closely related sequences to remove PCR and sequencing errors. Alignment of CDR3 sequences to IMGT reference sequences was used to assign V, D and J gene segments. Each retained sequence needed at least a six-nucleotide match to both a V gene segment and a J gene segment. A rearrangement was called productive if the CDR3 had no stop codons and remained in frame with V and J, and every other rearrangement was called non-productive. CDR3 was defined by IMGT convention, running from the second conserved V-encoded cysteine to the conserved J-encoded phenylalanine. In an earlier analysis of roughly 610 of the donors, sequences lacking an unambiguous match to a single V gene segment were excluded. An earlier analysis of a few hundred of the donors called V segments functional above 56.7% productive rearrangements and segregating when the between-donor standard deviation exceeded 5%. To diagnose cytomegalovirus status from the catalog of TCR beta chain sequences, a statistical classification framework was built. V and J gene assignment, in a later analysis, came from comparing TCR nucleotide sequences with IMGT/GENE-DB human TR gene sequences. In a later analysis, CDR3 sequences and most-parsimonious VDJ recombination scenarios were assigned using the TCRdist pipeline. In a later analysis, each TCR beta chain was defined by its CDR3 amino acid sequence together with its V-gene family, and reads without a unique V-gene family were excluded. As a way to deal with suspected cross-contamination and a sequencing artifact, a later analysis dropped 592 nucleotide sequences that were highly shared and had low generation probability. For each public chain, a later analysis derived a clonal expansion index from normalized ranks of inferred template counts within each repertoire. A later analysis computed generation probabilities with a VDJ recombination model fitted to out-of-frame rearrangements, and checked the results against IGoR. A later analysis scored TCR-TCR, TCR-HLA and TCR-CMV co-occurrence with hypergeometric tests, applying a repertoire-size bias correction to TCR pairs. False discovery rates were estimated in a later analysis by permuting HLA or CMV assignments 20 times. In a later analysis, co-occurring TCRs were grouped using DBSCAN, with TCRdist sequence similarity added in when clustering inside HLA-allele-positive subsets. Repertoires with fewer than 30,000 or more than 120,000 public chains were left out of co-occurrence clustering, as were several repertoires with anomalous nucleotide sharing. What TCRdb holds here is the immuneACCESS table cut down to in-frame rearrangements. Part of the clones is not present; checked against another copy, under half of the missing clones reflect an unresolved V gene, and the others are unexplained. V and J calls and clone size are given by that table; D and trimming were obtained from the DNA. For this sample there are about 170,000 clones; about 76% appear just once. Roughly 5.2% of the sample comes from the top ten.

Comment on this clone: Its antigen is currently not known. No base-level quality is on record; no much larger clone is a single base apart.

The cohort was made up of roughly 670 healthy bone marrow donors. At the time of sampling, all cohort members were nominally healthy, though unrecorded immune exposures were likely present. The donor tested CMV seropositive and was one of the 289 seropositive cohort members. A peripheral blood sample was collected from each donor, and TCR beta sequencing was performed on peripheral blood mononuclear cells. Genomic DNA extraction from the blood cell samples was performed with the Qiagen DNeasy Blood Extraction Kit. Reading the germline V gene gives CDR1 SGHTA and CDR2 FQGNSA. V and J are truncated by 7 bases and 13 bases respectively, leaving an intervening sequence of 16 bases. From cysteine to phenylalanine, the CDR3 is 11 amino acids long. The DNA shown is the 33-base CDR3, in frame from base 1.

Sequencing was carried out using PBMCs. The chain joins TRBV7-2 to TRBJ1-1; confidence is insufficient to name the D gene. This receptor was obtained from a woman aged 18-29 years in good health and CMV-seropositive. CDR3 loop: CASTETFVVFF. The DNA sequence is as follows: TGTGCCAGCACCGAGACTTTTGTTGTTTTCTTT.